The source of this T cell receptor beta chain is a study of blood T cell repertoires in COVID-19. Across the study: Sample material is recorded as cDNA or gDNA derived from T cells, B-cell-depleted T cells, or PBMCs.

The CDR3 is made up of 15 amino acids. Germline CDR1 is MDHEN and CDR2 is SYDVKM. The V and J ends lost 10 bases and 0 bases, in that order; junction bases with no gene match: 11. As originally analysed: The authors estimated nucleated cell counts from reference gene primer amplification. Sequenced by immunoSEQ multiplex PCR; TCRdb stores in-frame clones only, minus some. V, J and clone size derive from that table, while D and trimming were established from the DNA sequence. The repertoire includes 30,000 to 45,000 clones, 89% of them detected once, and 5.5% to 7.5% sits in the top ten. Material: peripheral blood. The rearrangement uses TRBV28 and TRBJ1-2; TRBD1 matches at 7 bases. The receptor comes from a human donor in a cohort sampled during active COVID-19. CDR3 nucleotide sequence: TGTGCCACCGGACAGGTCGCGACATCTAACTATGGCTACACCTTC. Translation gives CATGQVATSNYGYTF.